The 17 T cell receptor beta chains reported below all come from one sample, sequenced in a study of OX40 agonist ivuxolimab in advanced cancers. Data came from immunoSEQ multiplex PCR; TCRdb stores just in-frame clones and leaves some out. Of some 94,000 clones in the sample, roughly 89% were seen once. The source was CD4+ or CD8+ T cells sorted from blood, collected in a trial of the OX40 agonist ivuxolimab. Source of these receptors: an adult with an advanced solid tumor such as melanoma, head and neck, liver or kidney cancer.

This clone appeared a few times. This CDR3 reads CASSPAAASGNYEQYF. CDR3 DNA sequence: TGTGCCAGCAGCCCGGCGGCGGCTAGCGGGAACTACGAGCAGTACTTC. V gene TRBV7-6 combines with J gene TRBJ2-7; TRBD2 aligns across 9 bases. Per germline, CDR1 SGHVS and CDR2 FNYEAQ. CDR3 size: 16 residues. The ends lost 5 bases at V and 3 bases at J; junction bases unmatched: 11.

This chain joins TRBV6-5 and TRBJ2-7; 9 nucleotides line up with TRBD2. Germline V CDR1 and CDR2: MNHEY, SVGAGI. J lost 3 bases, V lost 5 bases, and 8 bases had no gene match. The CDR3 is 15 residues long. The CDR3 sequence: CASSPRTSVIYEQYF. CDR3 nucleotides: TGTGCCAGCAGTCCTCGGACTAGCGTGATCTACGAGCAGTACTTC.

There are a few counts of this clone. The rearrangement links TRBV5-1 to TRBJ1-1; unclear D gene. Trimming shortened V by 1 base and J by 1 base, and 5 bases separated the two germline ends. CDR3 length equals 13 residues. Germline-derived CDR1 and CDR2 are SGHRS and YFSETQ. The CDR3 DNA reads as TGCGCCAGCAGCTTGTGGAGGAACACTGAAGCTTTCTTT. This encodes CASSLWRNTEAFF.

CDR3 region: CAISPLRGTEAFF. In nucleotides, the CDR3 is TGTGCCATCTCGCCTTTGAGGGGTACTGAAGCTTTCTTT. J is TRBJ1-1 and V is TRBV6-5; D possibly corresponds to TRBD1 (5 bases). Germline V gene sequence: CDR1 MNHEY, CDR2 SVGAGI. The CDR3 is 13 amino acids. The V end was cut by 10 bases, the J end by 5 bases, with 17 bases between.

The gene calls are TRBV7-2 and TRBJ1-1; D might be TRBD1 (5 bases). Trimming shortened V by 5 bases and J by 1 base, and 17 bases separated the two germline ends. The CDR3 runs 16 residues. The germline V gene has CDR1 SGHTA and CDR2 FQGNSA. The CDR3 is CASSPSWGRGNTEAFF. The CDR3 nucleotides read TGTGCCAGCAGCCCTTCCTGGGGACGGGGGAACACTGAAGCTTTCTTT.

The chain carries TRBV5-4 and TRBJ2-4; 7 bases match TRBD1. The CDR3 covers 14 residues. Germline trimming cut 3 bases from V and 9 bases from J; bases unmatched to any gene: 9. Germline CDR1 SGHNT, CDR2 YYREEE (reference sequence). Written as DNA, the CDR3 is TGTGCCAGCAGCTCAAACCAGGGGGTCGGCATTCAGTACTTC. This encodes CASSSNQGVGIQYF.

The V and J genes are TRBV5-4 and TRBJ2-2; D assignment may be TRBD1 or TRBD2 (5 bases each). The germline CDR1 and CDR2 sequences are SGHNT and YYREEE (reference sequence). V was shortened by 0 bases and J by 4 bases, with 16 bases between the two germline ends. The CDR3 covers 17 residues. The CDR3 region has the DNA TGTGCCAGCAGCTTGGTGGGGCAGTCTGCGGGCACCGGGGAGCTGTTTTTT. As protein: CASSLVGQSAGTGELFF.

The chain links TRBV9 to TRBJ2-3; 9 nucleotides line up with TRBD2. Germline CDR1 reads SGDLS; CDR2 reads YYNGEE. The CDR3 covers 15 residues. The V segment lost 3 bases and the J segment 2 bases; nucleotides outside the gene matches: 4. CDR3 in amino acids: CASSGGTSFTDTQYF. CDR3 DNA: TGTGCCAGCAGCGGGGGGACTAGCTTCACAGATACGCAGTATTTT. Full variable domain (rest looked up from reference TRBV9 and TRBJ2-3): DSGVTQTPKHLITATGQRVTLRCSPRSGDLSVYWYQQSLDQGLQFLIQYYNGEERAKGNILERFSAQQFPDLHSELNLSSLELGDSALYFCASSGGTSFTDTQYFGPGTRLTVL.

This clone was seen a single time. The gene calls are TRBV7-2 and TRBJ1-5; D not resolved. The CDR3 covers 15 residues. From germline, CDR1 is SGHTA and CDR2 FQGNSA. The ends were cut back, 0 bases at V and 5 bases at J, with 11 bases in the middle. DNA for the CDR3: TGTGCCAGCAGCTTAGCACTGGGCTTTGATCAGCCCCAGCATTTT. Translating it yields CASSLALGFDQPQHF.

The gene calls are TRBV6-6 and TRBJ2-7, with D possibly matching TRBD1 (6 bases). Looked up from germline, CDR1 is MNHNY and CDR2 is SVGAGI (reference sequence). With 2 bases removed from V and 4 bases from J, the gap between germline ends came to 12 bases. The length of the CDR3 is 14 residues. The DNA of the CDR3 is TGTGCCAGCAGTTACGCGGCAGGGGATTACGAGCAGTACTTC. This encodes CASSYAAGDYEQYF.

This chain joins TRBV10-3 and TRBJ2-7; D perhaps matches TRBD2 (7 bases). Trimming pared 6 bases from V and 2 bases from J, leaving 17 bases between. Germline CDR1 and CDR2: ENHRY and SYGVKD. The CDR3 has 15 residues. The CDR3 nucleotides are TGTGCCATCAGAGCCTCCCCGGGGGGCACCTACGAGCAGTACTTC. This gives the protein CAIRASPGGTYEQYF.

This chain uses TRBV7-9 with TRBJ1-1; 10 bases are a match to TRBD1. Losses at the gene ends were 7 bases for V and 5 bases for J; bases not matched to a gene: 7. This CDR3 comprises 14 residues. The germline V gene has CDR1 SEHNR and CDR2 FQNEAQ (reference sequence). CDR3 protein: CASTLGTGETEAFF. CDR3 nucleotides: TGTGCCAGCACCCTTGGGACAGGGGAAACTGAAGCTTTCTTT.

This clone was observed a single time. This chain uses TRBV28 with TRBJ2-3; no definite D call. Germline V lookup: CDR1 MDHEN, CDR2 SYDVKM. The CDR3 consists of 14 residues. Between the trimmed V and J ends, which lost 4 bases and 6 bases, there was a span of 14 bases. CDR3 sequence reads: CASSSPLGLDTQYF. For the CDR3, the DNA is TGTGCCAGCAGTTCCCCCTTGGGTTTGGATACGCAGTATTTT.

The chain employs TRBV4-2 and TRBJ2-3; 8 bases are a match to TRBD2. The CDR3 spans 18 residues. Trimming took 2 bases from V and 5 from J; bases not matched to a gene: 15. The germline gives CDR1 LGHNA, CDR2 YNFKEQ. The CDR3 region is CASSQSSGRWVGEDTQYF. The CDR3 nucleotides are TGTGCCAGCAGCCAAAGCAGCGGGAGATGGGTAGGCGAAGATACGCAGTATTTT.

This clone has just one count. At the DNA level, this CDR3 is encoded by other sequences in the same sample as well. The V and J genes are TRBV7-2 and TRBJ2-7; possibly TRBD1 for D (6 bases). Trimming stripped 5 bases from V and 3 bases from J, with 14 bases between. The CDR3 is 14 residues long. Germline-derived CDR1 and CDR2 are SGHTA and FQGNSA. The CDR3 DNA reads TGTGCCAGCAGCAACAACAGGGTAGGCTACGAGCAGTACTTC. This gives the protein CASSNNRVGYEQYF.

The rearrangement uses TRBV5-3 and TRBJ2-7; D might be TRBD2 (6 bases). TRBV5-3 is classed as an ORF, of uncertain function. Trimming cost V 4 bases and J 2 bases, with 28 bases left between them. The CDR3 is 19 amino acids. CDR3 amino acids: CARSPTRWIGYLLTYEQYF. The DNA of the CDR3 is TGTGCCAGAAGCCCGACTAGATGGATAGGGTATCTCTTAACCTACGAGCAGTACTTC.

The chain links TRBV11-2 to TRBJ2-1, with D tentatively TRBD2 (6 bases). V gave up 5 bases and J gave up 7 bases, with 21 bases separating them. Germline V lookup: CDR1 SGHAT, CDR2 FQNNGV. The CDR3 consists of 16 residues. The chain's CDR3 is CASSAAPLAYNNEQFF. In DNA form, the CDR3 reads TGTGCCAGCAGCGCTGCCCCACTAGCCTATAATAATGAGCAGTTCTTC. The variable domain in full, with the rest retrieved from reference TRBV11-2 and TRBJ2-1, is EAGVAQSPRYKIIEKRQSVAFWCNPISGHATLYWYQQILGQGPKLLIQFQNNGVVDDSQLPKDRFSAERLKGVDSTLKIQPAKLEDSAVYLCASSAAPLAYNNEQFFGPGTRLTVL.